The 29 T cell receptor beta chains reported below all come from one sample, sequenced in a study of T-cell memory formation after mild COVID-19. MiXCR, run by TCRdb on the 5' RACE reads, gives a single entry per CDR3 protein. The data show 550,000 to 700,000 distinct CDR3 sequences, with 17% seen just once and roughly 7.7% held by the top ten. The sequenced sample was PBMCs or a T cell subset sorted from them (not recorded which). These receptors all stem from an adult woman who had mild COVID-19 (a few samples of this study predate the infection). Cell type and time point are not known.

This chain links TRBV6-2 or TRBV6-3 with TRBJ2-7, with TRBD1 matching over 9 bases. V lost 6 bases and J lost 2; bases outside the gene matches: 8. Germline V gene lookup returns CDR1 MNHEY and CDR2 SVGEGT. This CDR3 has 15 residues. The CDR3 DNA is TGTGCCAGCAGCCTCACAGGGGGCGTCCCCTACGAGCAGTACTTC. Its translation is CASSLTGGVPYEQYF.

The V call is TRBV4-1, the J call TRBJ2-2; 7 bases line up with TRBD2. From germline, CDR1 is MGHRA and CDR2 YSYEKL. J gave up 5 bases and V 2 bases, and 8 bases lay outside the gene matches. The CDR3 spans 16 residues. The CDR3 DNA reads as TGCGCCAGCAGCCAAACTGTGCAGCGGGGAACCGGGGAGCTGTTTTTT. Its translation is CASSQTVQRGTGELFF.

This clonotype has only a few counts. CDR3 amino acids: CASSEQGPGELFF. CDR3 DNA sequence: TGTGCCAGCAGTGAACAGGGTCCCGGGGAGCTGTTTTTT. This rearrangement joins TRBV12-3 or TRBV12-4 to TRBJ2-2; D is possibly TRBD1 (6 bases). This CDR3 comprises 13 residues. The V and J ends lost 5 bases and 6 bases respectively, with 10 bases between them.

This CDR3 reads CASSLSGGGARRDTQYF. CDR3 sequence (DNA): TGTGCCAGCAGCTTATCGGGCGGAGGCGCGAGGCGGGATACGCAGTATTTT. The V and J genes are TRBV11-3 and TRBJ2-3, with a weak D call TRBD2 (5 bases). The germline CDR1 and CDR2 sequences are SGHNT and YENEEA. V gave up 2 bases and J gave up 6 bases, with 21 bases separating them. The CDR3 covers 17 residues.

This clonotype has a handful of counts. The chain couples TRBV7-8 to TRBJ2-7; no clear D gene. The germline V gene encodes CDR1 SGHVS and CDR2 FQNEAQ. V dropped 2 bases and J dropped 1 base, with 12 bases sitting between them. CDR3 length equals 15 residues. CDR3 coding DNA: TGTGCCAGCAGCTTACGGGCAGGCGAATCCTACGAGCAGTACTTC. Protein: CASSLRAGESYEQYF.

J is TRBJ2-7 and V is TRBV7-2; possible D gene TRBD2, 6 bases. V gave up 5 bases and J gave up 3 bases, with 14 bases separating them. CDR3 length: 14 amino acids. In germline, CDR1 is SGHTA, CDR2 FQGNSA. The CDR3 DNA reads TGTGCCAGCAGCCGAGTGTCGGGGGTCTACGAGCAGTACTTC. It specifies CASSRVSGVYEQYF.

This clonotype was detected only a few times. This chain connects TRBV9 to TRBJ2-2; D is unclear. The V end lost 5 bases, the J end lost 1 base, and 12 bases lay between the germline ends. CDR1 and CDR2 from the germline V gene are SGDLS and YYNGEE. The CDR3 spans 15 residues. The CDR3 spells CASRENSQNTGELFF. CDR3 bases: TGTGCCAGCAGAGAAAACAGCCAGAACACCGGGGAGCTGTTTTTT.

This clonotype occurred a few times. The chain recombines TRBV18 with TRBJ2-6; no reliable D call. Germline assignment: CDR1 KGHSH and CDR2 LQKENI. This CDR3 comprises 15 residues. Between the trimmed V and J ends, which lost 3 bases and 0 bases, there was a span of 6 bases. The DNA of the CDR3 is TGTGCCAGCTCACCTCGGTCCTCTGGGGCCAACGTCCTGACTTTC. It yields the protein CASSPRSSGANVLTF.

V is TRBV5-5 and J is TRBJ1-6, with D perhaps TRBD1 (5 bases). The ends were cut back, 4 bases at V and 9 bases at J, with 17 bases in the middle. The CDR3 consists of 15 residues. Germline V gene data show CDR1 as SGHKS and CDR2 as YYEKEE (reference sequence). The CDR3 loop reads CASSAGTVYGSPLHF. As DNA, the CDR3 is TGTGCCAGCAGCGCCGGGACGGTGTATGGTTCACCCCTCCACTTT.

This clonotype has just a few counts. The J gene is TRBJ2-7, the V gene TRBV13, with 9 bases lining up with TRBD1. CDR1 and CDR2 from the germline V gene are PRHDT and FYEKMQ (reference sequence). V shed 0 bases, J shed 2 bases, and the junction held 5 bases outside the gene matches. The CDR3 has 16 residues. The CDR3 reads CASSLGQGANPYEQYF. DNA for the CDR3: TGTGCCAGCAGCTTAGGACAGGGGGCTAATCCCTACGAGCAGTACTTC.

V is TRBV5-1 and J is TRBJ2-7; 13 bases match TRBD2. V shed 0 bases, J shed 9 bases, and the junction held 6 bases outside the gene matches. The germline CDR1 and CDR2 sequences are SGHRS and YFSETQ. The CDR3 has 15 residues. The DNA for the CDR3 is TGCGCCAGCAGCTTGGGGACTAGCGGGAGTACACGGCAGTACTTC. Translation gives CASSLGTSGSTRQYF.

In this sample, this clonotype turned up a few times. The V gene is TRBV5-1, the J gene TRBJ1-1, with D possibly matching TRBD1 (6 bases). Germline CDR1 reads SGHRS; CDR2 reads YFSETQ. This CDR3 contains 14 residues. V was trimmed by 2 bases and J by 4 bases, leaving 12 bases between them. CDR3 residues: CASSFNRESTEAFF. The CDR3 nucleotides are TGCGCCAGCAGCTTTAACAGGGAGAGCACTGAAGCTTTCTTT.

This clonotype was observed a few times. This chain links TRBV30 with TRBJ2-3; D is possibly TRBD1 or TRBD2 (6 bases each). The CDR3 has 15 residues. Between the trimmed V and J ends, which lost 2 bases and 1 base, there was a span of 13 bases. Germline V gene data show CDR1 as GTSNPN and CDR2 as SVGIG (reference sequence). CDR3 nucleotides: TGTGCCTGGAGTTCTTACAGGGAGGGCACAGATACGCAGTATTTT. The encoded protein is CAWSSYREGTDTQYF.

The chain carries TRBV12-3 or TRBV12-4 and TRBJ1-5; D gene unclear. CDR3 size: 14 residues. V lost 7 bases to trimming and J lost 0 bases, with 10 bases between them. CDR3 amino acids: CASTHTDSNQPQHF. In nucleotides, the CDR3 is TGTGCCAGCACCCACACTGATAGCAATCAGCCCCAGCATTTT.

In this sample, this clonotype turned up many times. The chain couples TRBV7-9 to TRBJ2-4; D possibly uses TRBD1 or TRBD2 (7 bases each). V gave up 5 bases and J gave up 2 bases, with 19 bases separating them. The CDR3 contains 17 residues. Germline values: CDR1 SEHNR, CDR2 FQNEAQ (reference sequence). CDR3 sequence (DNA): TGTGCCAGCAGCCCAGGGGGGGCGGTAGCTCCCAAAAACATTCAGTACTTC. Translation gives CASSPGGAVAPKNIQYF.

This clonotype was detected a few times. This chain uses TRBV24-1 with TRBJ2-2; no definite D call. CDR1 is KGHDR and CDR2 is SFDVKD in the germline V gene. The CDR3 runs 11 residues. V was trimmed by 2 bases and J by 9 bases, leaving 3 bases between them. CDR3 amino acids: CATSDYRELFF. CDR3 in DNA: TGTGCCACCAGTGATTACCGGGAGCTGTTTTTT.

V gene TRBV5-1 combines with J gene TRBJ1-5; tentatively, D is TRBD1 (6 bases). The CDR3 consists of 14 residues. Germline V gene sequence: CDR1 SGHRS, CDR2 YFSETQ. V gave up 1 base and J gave up 6 bases, with 11 bases separating them. The CDR3 here is CASSLHGGPQPQHF. CDR3 DNA: TGCGCCAGCAGCTTGCATGGGGGCCCTCAGCCCCAGCATTTT.

This clonotype was seen more than once but under ten times. This sequence joins TRBV5-1 and TRBJ2-3; 7 nucleotides line up with TRBD1. Germline CDR1 SGHRS, CDR2 YFSETQ. The CDR3 consists of 16 residues. The ends lost 2 bases at V and 3 bases at J; junction bases unmatched: 9. The CDR3 DNA is TGCGCCAGCAGCTTAACAACAGGGGTAGGAACAGATACGCAGTATTTT. It codes for CASSLTTGVGTDTQYF.

The gene calls are TRBV9 and TRBJ2-1; 7 nucleotides align to TRBD1. CDR3 length equals 15 residues. From germline, CDR1 is SGDLS and CDR2 YYNGEE. The V gene end was trimmed by 4 bases and the J gene end by 2 bases; junction bases not matched to a gene: 6. CDR3: CASSTSGQPYNEQFF. The DNA of the CDR3 is TGTGCCAGCAGCACCTCGGGACAGCCCTACAATGAGCAGTTCTTC. The full variable domain, its missing parts supplied by reference TRBV9 and TRBJ2-1, is DSGVTQTPKHLITATGQRVTLRCSPRSGDLSVYWYQQSLDQGLQFLIQYYNGEERAKGNILERFSAQQFPDLHSELNLSSLELGDSALYFCASSTSGQPYNEQFFGPGTRLTVL.

The chain has TRBV4-3 and TRBJ2-5, with TRBD2 identical over 10 bases. From germline, CDR1 is LGHNA and CDR2 YSLEER. Trimming cost V 5 bases and J 3 bases; bases outside gene matches: 9. This CDR3 spans 16 amino acids. CDR3 coding DNA: TGCGCCAGCAGCACCTTAGCGGGAGGCCCGGAAGAGACCCAGTACTTC. This codes for CASSTLAGGPEETQYF.

Ten or more counts support this clonotype. The J gene is TRBJ2-1, the V gene TRBV9; no clear D gene. V lost 0 bases to trimming and J lost 9 bases, with 13 bases between them. Germline values: CDR1 SGDLS, CDR2 YYNGEE. The CDR3 loop spans 14 amino acids. The CDR3: CASSVGPAAFEQFF. CDR3 sequence (DNA): TGTGCCAGCAGCGTAGGGCCAGCAGCCTTTGAGCAGTTCTTC.

This clonotype was counted ten times or more. The gene calls are TRBV5-1 and TRBJ1-1, with unresolved D. Trimming cost V 6 bases and J 6 bases, with 24 bases left between them. Germline CDR1 SGHRS, CDR2 YFSETQ. This CDR3 is 16 amino acids long. CDR3: CASKQLGGGRGAEAFF. DNA for the CDR3: TGCGCCAGCAAACAGCTTGGTGGAGGGAGAGGCGCTGAAGCTTTCTTT.

The chain combines TRBV20-1 with TRBJ1-4; TRBD1 agrees at 7 bases. This CDR3 region has 14 residues. Germline V CDR1 and CDR2: DFQATT, SNEGSKA (reference sequence). Trimming cost V 6 bases and J 8 bases; bases outside gene matches: 12. CDR3 region: CSATPGQRGEKLFF. In DNA, the CDR3 is TGCAGTGCAACGCCGGGACAGCGAGGCGAAAAACTGTTTTTT.

The chain joins TRBV10-3 to TRBJ2-7; 7 nucleotides match TRBD1. Trimming cost V 6 bases and J 3 bases; bases outside gene matches: 11. The CDR3 length is 15 residues. Germline CDR1 reads ENHRY; CDR2 reads SYGVKD. In DNA, the CDR3 is TGTGCCATCAGCGACCTCGGGACAGTGTTCTACGAGCAGTACTTC. This codes for CAISDLGTVFYEQYF.

This clonotype turned up a few times. This chain joins TRBV24-1 and TRBJ1-2; tentatively, D is TRBD1 (5 bases). This CDR3 spans 14 amino acids. V shed 3 bases and J shed 3 bases, with 10 bases lying between them. CDR1 and CDR2 from the germline V gene are KGHDR and SFDVKD. The CDR3 spells CATSDPGRDYGYTF. The DNA for the CDR3 is TGTGCCACCAGTGATCCGGGACGGGACTATGGCTACACCTTC.

This clonotype was picked up many times. The gene calls are TRBV25-1 and TRBJ1-3; possible D gene TRBD1, 6 bases. CDR1 is MGHDK, CDR2 SYGVNS, per germline. The CDR3 loop spans 15 amino acids. The V end lost 4 bases, the J end lost 3 bases, and 13 bases lay between the germline ends. This CDR3 reads CASSATGPGGNTIYF. Here the CDR3 DNA reads TGTGCCAGCAGTGCGACAGGCCCGGGTGGAAACACCATATATTTT. The variable domain in full, with the rest retrieved from reference TRBV25-1 and TRBJ1-3, is EADIYQTPRYLVIGTGKKITLECSQTMGHDKMYWYQQDPGMELHLIHYSYGVNSTEKGDLSSESTVSRIRTEHFPLTLESARPSHTSQYLCASSATGPGGNTIYFGEGSWLTVV.

This clonotype appeared a few times. The CDR3 DNA reads TGCAGTGCCACGGCCTGGGGGCCCGATTACACAGATACGCAGTATTTT. Translated, it gives CSATAWGPDYTDTQYF. V gene TRBV20-1 combines with J gene TRBJ2-3, with D possibly being TRBD1 (6 bases). CDR1 and CDR2 (germline): DFQATT, SNEGSKA (reference sequence). This CDR3 is built from 16 residues. The ends were cut back, 6 bases at V and 2 bases at J, with 21 bases in the middle.

This clonotype was counted many times. The chain is built from TRBV5-1 and TRBJ2-7; 7 nucleotides match TRBD1. Germline assignment: CDR1 SGHRS and CDR2 YFSETQ. V trimming: 4 bases; J trimming: 3 bases; junction bases outside the gene matches: 10. The CDR3 has 15 amino acids. As DNA, the CDR3 is TGCGCCAGCAGCAGGGACAGAAACCCCTACTACGAGCAGTACTTC. It specifies CASSRDRNPYYEQYF.

At least ten counts were recorded for this clonotype. CDR3 DNA: TGTGCCAGCAGTTCCCCGGGGGCCAACGTCCTGACTTTC. This codes for CASSSPGANVLTF. The V and J genes are TRBV6-5 and TRBJ2-6; no reliable D call. Germline CDR1 MNHEY, CDR2 SVGAGI. Trimming took 4 bases from V and 4 from J, leaving 5 bases between them. CDR3 size: 13 residues.